This TCR beta chain was sequenced for a study of T-cell memory formation after mild COVID-19. Findings and limits, study-wide: CD8+ contracting clones occupied EMRA, while CD4+ ones occupied mainly CM and EM. For second-wave clones that peaked at day 37, SARS-CoV-2 specificity went unverified. Clones that contracted from day 15 to 85 had balanced CD4/CD8; later expanders were CD4+ biased.

The V gene lost 2 bases and the J gene lost 4 bases, with 9 bases spanning the gap. CDR3 size: 15 residues. Germline V gene sequence: CDR1 SGHTA, CDR2 FQGNSA. MiXCR, run by TCRdb on the 5' RACE reads, gives a single entry per CDR3 protein. The data show about 210,000 distinct CDR3 sequences, about 10% seen once. In its sample, this clonotype was seen a few times. Its antigen is not identified. The sequenced sample consisted of PBMCs or a T cell subset sorted from them (not recorded which). The chain couples TRBV7-2 to TRBJ1-6; D not certain. The receptor was derived from a man younger than 30 who had mild COVID-19 (a few samples of this study predate the infection). Cell type and time point are not known. The CDR3 spells CASSLQNSYNSPLHF. CDR3 sequence (DNA): TGTGCCAGCAGCTTACAGAATTCATATAATTCACCCCTCCACTTT.